A single sample is the source of the 30 T cell receptor beta chains below, sequenced in a study of cytomegalovirus exposure and HLA in healthy donors. Primers: 60 Vbeta forward and 13 Jbeta reverse. Some clones are missing from TCRdb's copy, which holds only in-frame ones; the method was immunoSEQ multiplex PCR. The sample shows 150,000 or so clones, 60% to 85% of them seen only once. Source material: PBMCs. Source of these receptors: a man aged 35 to 55 in good health and CMV-seropositive.

The J gene is TRBJ2-5, the V gene TRBV6-5; 7 nucleotides match TRBD1. With V trimmed by 7 bases and J by 1 base, 6 bases remained unmatched. The CDR3 consists of 14 residues. Germline-derived CDR1 and CDR2 are MNHEY and SVGAGI. CDR3 protein: CASTPHRGQETQYF. The CDR3 DNA reads as TGTGCCAGCACCCCCCACAGGGGCCAAGAGACCCAGTACTTC.

A few counts support this clone. This chain joins TRBV7-9 and TRBJ1-1, with D perhaps TRBD1 (6 bases). The CDR3 runs 13 residues. Germline assignment: CDR1 SEHNR and CDR2 FQNEAQ (reference sequence). V was shortened by 5 bases and J by 7 bases, with 14 bases between the two germline ends. The CDR3 spells CASSPRGENEAFF. DNA of the CDR3: TGTGCCAGCAGCCCCAGGGGCGAAAATGAAGCTTTCTTT.

This clone has only one observation. The chain has TRBV2 and TRBJ2-7; 7 bases align to TRBD2. Germline assignment: CDR1 SNHLY and CDR2 FYNNEI. The V gene end was trimmed by 8 bases and the J gene end by 1 base; junction bases not matched to a gene: 5. This CDR3 has 13 residues. For the CDR3, the DNA is TGTGCCAGCGTGGCGGGAGCATCCTACGAGCAGTACTTC. Protein sequence: CASVAGASYEQYF.

J is TRBJ1-5 and V is TRBV15; TRBD1 agrees at 7 bases. The CDR3 is 15 residues long. The germline CDR1 and CDR2 sequences are LNHNV and YYDKDF (reference sequence). V shed 5 bases, J shed 3 bases, and the junction held 7 bases outside the gene matches. The CDR3 nucleotides read TGTGCCACCAGCGCGGACAGGAGATTCAATCAGCCCCAGCATTTT. This translates into CATSADRRFNQPQHF. Full variable domain (remainder filled in from reference TRBV15 and TRBJ1-5): DAMVIQNPRYQVTQFGKPVTLSCSQTLNHNVMYWYQQKSSQAPKLLFHYYDKDFNNEADTPDNFQSRRPNTSFCFLDIRSPGLGDTAMYLCATSADRRFNQPQHFGDGTRLSIL.

This clone was observed a single time. This rearrangement joins TRBV6-6 to TRBJ2-1, with TRBD2 as a possible D gene (5 bases). The V end lost 6 bases, the J end lost 7 bases, and 16 bases lay between the germline ends. The germline gives CDR1 MNHNY, CDR2 SVGAGI (reference sequence). The CDR3 is 14 residues long. The CDR3 loop is CASSLLVRDNEQFF. The CDR3 DNA reads as TGTGCCAGCAGCCTACTAGTTCGGGATAATGAGCAGTTCTTC.

Turning to this clone: The same CDR3 is also encoded by other DNA sequences in this sample. This chain joins TRBV5-1 and TRBJ2-5, with D perhaps TRBD2 (6 bases). This CDR3 contains 12 residues. The germline V and J ends were trimmed by 4 bases and 4 bases, with 8 bases remaining between them. Germline assignment: CDR1 SGHRS and CDR2 YFSETQ. Here the CDR3 DNA reads TGCGCCAGCAGCGTGGGAGGAGAGACCCAGTACTTC. It encodes CASSVGGETQYF.

This clone was seen only a few times. The J gene is TRBJ1-6, the V gene TRBV2, with TRBD1 matching 7 bases. In germline, CDR1 is SNHLY, CDR2 FYNNEI. This CDR3 is 15 amino acids long. V lost 5 bases to trimming and J lost 9 bases; unmatched junction nucleotides: 10. DNA of the CDR3: TGTGCCAGCAGTAAACAGGGGTGGTGGGGTTCACCCCTCCACTTT. It specifies CASSKQGWWGSPLHF.

The V gene is TRBV7-7, the J gene TRBJ2-7, with D unresolved. The CDR3 has 13 amino acids. V lost 0 bases, J lost 6 bases, and 9 bases lay in between. Per the germline V gene, CDR1 is SSHAT and CDR2 is FNYEAQ (reference sequence). Written as DNA, the CDR3 is TGTGCCAGCAGCTTAGCTCCCTTCGTCGAGCAGTACTTC. Amino acids: CASSLAPFVEQYF.

The count of this clone is one. The CDR3 is CASSPLGSSRQPQHF. The DNA for the CDR3 is TGTGCCAGCAGTCCGCTTGGCAGCTCGCGGCAGCCCCAGCATTTT. The V call is TRBV28, the J call TRBJ1-5; D is unresolved. The CDR3 loop spans 15 amino acids. Germline V gives CDR1 MDHEN, CDR2 SYDVKM. V was pared by 5 bases and J by 7 bases, with 18 bases between.

This chain uses TRBV5-1 with TRBJ2-7; maybe TRBD2 (8 bases). The V gene's germline CDR1 is SGHRS and CDR2 YFSETQ. Deletions cut 5 bases from V and 6 bases from J, with 21 bases between. The CDR3 runs to 15 residues. CDR3 DNA: TGCGCCAGCAGTGAAACAGGGGAAAGCGGGAGCGAGCAGTACTTC. The encoded protein is CASSETGESGSEQYF.

The chain is built from TRBV11-2 and TRBJ2-1; TRBD2 matches at 9 bases. Losses at the gene ends were 1 base for V and 3 bases for J; bases not matched to a gene: 4. Germline values: CDR1 SGHAT, CDR2 FQNNGV. The CDR3 extends over 16 amino acids. The CDR3 is CASSLVLTSGYNEQFF. CDR3 nucleotides: TGTGCCAGCAGCTTAGTTTTGACTAGCGGCTACAATGAGCAGTTCTTC.

The chain couples TRBV14 to TRBJ2-7; D call uncertain. CDR1 and CDR2 (germline): SGHDN, FVKESK. The CDR3 is 13 residues long. Between the trimmed V and J ends, which lost 5 bases and 1 base, there was a span of 9 bases. The chain's CDR3 is CASSNSLSYEQYF. The CDR3 DNA reads as TGTGCCAGCAGCAACAGTCTTTCCTACGAGCAGTACTTC.

CDR3 sequence (DNA): TGCGCCAGCAGCTTCGACTCCTCTGGAAACACCATATATTTT. Its translation is CASSFDSSGNTIYF. The rearrangement uses TRBV5-1 and TRBJ1-3; D remains ambiguous. The germline CDR1 and CDR2 sequences are SGHRS and YFSETQ. Trimming stripped 2 bases from V and 0 bases from J, with 6 bases between. This CDR3 has 14 amino acids.

This rearrangement joins TRBV29-1 to TRBJ2-1, with D possibly matching TRBD2 (7 bases). The CDR3 runs to 14 residues. Germline lookup yields CDR1 SQVTM and CDR2 ANQGSEA. With 4 bases removed from V and 5 bases from J, the gap between germline ends came to 15 bases. The CDR3 DNA reads as TGCAGCGTTGGGGGGCTAGCGGCTCACAATGAGCAGTTCTTC. This sequence encodes CSVGGLAAHNEQFF.

The chain employs TRBV2 and TRBJ2-1; unclear D gene. V lost 5 bases and J 3 bases, leaving 5 bases between the germline ends. This CDR3 has 12 amino acids. Germline V lookup: CDR1 SNHLY, CDR2 FYNNEI. CDR3 amino acids: CASSRDYNEQFF. The CDR3 coding sequence is TGTGCCAGCAGTCGAGACTACAATGAGCAGTTCTTC.

CDR3 region: CASSPSGGSDTQYF. CDR3 nucleotide sequence: TGTGCCAGCAGCCCATCGGGGGGATCAGATACGCAGTATTTT. V is TRBV25-1 and J is TRBJ2-3; 7 bases agree with TRBD2. There are 14 residues in the CDR3. J was trimmed by 4 bases and V by 6 bases; bases with no gene match: 7. In germline, CDR1 is MGHDK, CDR2 SYGVNS.

This chain links TRBV13 with TRBJ2-1; D remains unclear. V lost 5 bases and J 4 bases, leaving 9 bases between the germline ends. Per germline, CDR1 PRHDT and CDR2 FYEKMQ (reference sequence). CDR3 length equals 13 residues. CDR3: CASSEDFYNEQFF. CDR3 nucleotide sequence: TGTGCCAGCAGCGAAGACTTTTACAATGAGCAGTTCTTC.

About this clone: A junction boundary mismatches the germline segment, possibly from a read error. The chain employs TRBV7-8 and TRBJ2-1; 9 positions agree with TRBD1. The CDR3 has 13 residues. CDR1 and CDR2 (germline): SGHVS, FQNEAQ. The DNA of the CDR3 is TGTGCCAGCAGCTTAGAAGGGCAGACAGGGGGGGTCTTC. Translated, it gives CASSLEGQTGGVF.

This rearrangement joins TRBV19 to TRBJ2-1; 7 bases align to TRBD1. V shed 5 bases and J 4 bases; nucleotides not matched to a gene: 5. Germline CDR1 reads LNHDA; CDR2 reads SQIVND (reference sequence). This CDR3 spans 14 amino acids. CDR3 nucleotide sequence: TGTGCCAGTAGTCCCTTGACAGGGTACAATGAGCAGTTCTTC. Its protein product is CASSPLTGYNEQFF. Complete variable domain (other parts from reference TRBV19 and TRBJ2-1): DGGITQSPKYLFRKEGQNVTLSCEQNLNHDAMYWYRQDPGQGLRLIYYSQIVNDFQKGDIAEGYSVSREKKESFPLTVTSAQKNPTAFYLCASSPLTGYNEQFFGPGTRLTVL.

The chain couples TRBV28 to TRBJ1-1; D remains ambiguous. Trimming took off 2 bases at V and 8 bases at J, with 6 bases between the two ends. Germline V gene lookup returns CDR1 MDHEN and CDR2 SYDVKM. The CDR3 totals 11 residues. The CDR3 DNA is TGTGCCAGCAGTTTACGTTCCGAAGCTTTCTTT. The encoded protein is CASSLRSEAFF.

This clone was picked up a small number of times. The gene calls are TRBV7-3 and TRBJ2-1; tentative D call: TRBD2 (5 bases). Trimming left V 0 bases short and J 5 bases short, with 11 bases between. The CDR3 consists of 15 residues. Germline CDR1 SGHTA, CDR2 FQGTGA. DNA for the CDR3: TGTGCCAGCAGCTTAACCCCTGGACTGGACAATGAGCAGTTCTTC. Protein sequence: CASSLTPGLDNEQFF.

The rearrangement uses TRBV6-4 and TRBJ2-1; D is uncertain. Trimming took 3 bases from V and 10 from J, leaving 13 bases between them. This CDR3 contains 13 residues. The V gene's germline CDR1 is MRHNA and CDR2 SNTAGT. CDR3: CASSDNYRSEQFF. The CDR3 DNA follows: TGTGCCAGCAGTGATAACTACCGGTCCGAGCAGTTCTTC.

This clone was detected only a few times. V gene TRBV5-4 combines with J gene TRBJ2-3; 12 nucleotides agree with TRBD1. The germline V gene has CDR1 SGHNT and CDR2 YYREEE (reference sequence). The CDR3 totals 18 residues. The trim removed 3 bases at V and 4 bases at J, leaving 12 bases unmatched. Written as DNA, the CDR3 is TGTGCCAGCAGCTCCCGGGACAGGGGGCGCTTAAGGCCAGATACGCAGTATTTT. This gives the protein CASSSRDRGRLRPDTQYF. Full variable domain (missing parts from reference TRBV5-4 and TRBJ2-3): ETGVTQSPTHLIKTRGQQVTLRCSSQSGHNTVSWYQQALGQGPQFIFQYYREEENGRGNFPPRFSGLQFPNYSSELNVNALELDDSALYLCASSSRDRGRLRPDTQYFGPGTRLTVL.

V and J are TRBV5-4 and TRBJ2-1, with a possible D match to TRBD1 (8 bases). In germline, CDR1 is SGHNT, CDR2 YYREEE (reference sequence). The V gene lost 4 bases and the J gene lost 9 bases, with 23 bases spanning the gap. This CDR3 is 16 amino acids long. The CDR3 here is CASSPGGSRGLSEQFF. Written as DNA, the CDR3 is TGTGCCAGCAGCCCGGGGGGATCCAGGGGGCTGTCTGAGCAGTTCTTC.

Of note for this clone: Other DNA variants within this sample encode the same CDR3. The chain is built from TRBV28 and TRBJ2-7; possible D gene TRBD2, 5 bases. With 7 bases removed from V and 3 bases from J, the gap between germline ends came to 7 bases. Per germline, CDR1 MDHEN and CDR2 SYDVKM. This CDR3 is built from 11 residues. The DNA of the CDR3 is TGTGCCAGCACGGGGAGCTACGAGCAGTACTTC. It specifies CASTGSYEQYF.

The chain combines TRBV18 with TRBJ2-5; 11 bases match TRBD1. This CDR3 spans 16 amino acids. With 2 bases clipped from V and 5 bases from J, the junction kept 7 bases outside the gene matches. The germline V gene has CDR1 KGHSH and CDR2 LQKENI. CDR3 amino acids: CASSPRGQGVGETQYF. Here the CDR3 DNA reads TGTGCCAGCTCACCAAGGGGACAGGGGGTCGGGGAGACCCAGTACTTC.

The chain combines TRBV28 with TRBJ1-2, with D possibly matching TRBD1 (6 bases). Trimming shortened V by 8 bases and J by 7 bases, and 17 bases separated the two germline ends. The CDR3 has 13 amino acids. Germline V gene data show CDR1 as MDHEN and CDR2 as SYDVKM. This CDR3 reads CASLPLGAGGYTF. The CDR3 DNA is TGTGCCAGCCTACCTTTGGGGGCCGGTGGCTACACCTTC.

This chain connects TRBV28 to TRBJ2-5; TRBD2 matches 9 bases. CDR1 and CDR2 from the germline V gene are MDHEN and SYDVKM. Trimming removed 6 bases from V and 0 bases from J; junction bases left unmatched: 8. This CDR3 contains 16 residues. CDR3 residues: CASSLSGSNNQETQYF. Written as DNA, the CDR3 is TGTGCCAGCAGCCTTAGCGGGAGCAACAACCAAGAGACCCAGTACTTC.

This sequence joins TRBV5-1 and TRBJ1-2; 8 nucleotides match TRBD1. Unmatched junction bases numbered 5, after V lost 4 bases and J lost 3 bases. The CDR3 is 14 residues long. CDR1 is SGHRS, CDR2 YFSETQ, per germline. CDR3 residues: CASSQGTGDYGYTF. The CDR3 coding sequence is TGCGCCAGCAGCCAAGGGACAGGCGACTATGGCTACACCTTC.

The chain couples TRBV19 to TRBJ2-7; the match to TRBD1 covers 7 bases. CDR1 and CDR2 from the germline V gene are LNHDA and SQIVND (reference sequence). This CDR3 spans 15 amino acids. V shed 5 bases and J 2 bases; nucleotides not matched to a gene: 9. The CDR3 loop reads CASSSRQGEAYEQYF. The CDR3 coding sequence is TGTGCCAGTAGTTCTCGACAGGGAGAAGCCTACGAGCAGTACTTC.